This TCR beta chain was recovered during a study of cytomegalovirus exposure and HLA in healthy donors. 60 Vbeta and 13 Jbeta primers were used in PCR. Clones were sequenced by immunoSEQ multiplex PCR, and TCRdb holds only the in-frame ones, with some missing. The sample lists under 150,000 clones, about two thirds occurring once. Trimming cost V 6 bases and J 2 bases; bases outside gene matches: 4. This CDR3 is 13 amino acids long. Per germline, CDR1 SQVTM and CDR2 ANQGSEA. The receptor was isolated from a human donor in good health. This rearrangement joins TRBV29-1 to TRBJ2-3, with TRBD1 matching over 8 bases. The specimen sequenced was PBMCs. DNA of the CDR3: TGCAGCGTGGGACAGGCCCTCACAGATACGCAGTATTTT. It specifies CSVGQALTDTQYF.